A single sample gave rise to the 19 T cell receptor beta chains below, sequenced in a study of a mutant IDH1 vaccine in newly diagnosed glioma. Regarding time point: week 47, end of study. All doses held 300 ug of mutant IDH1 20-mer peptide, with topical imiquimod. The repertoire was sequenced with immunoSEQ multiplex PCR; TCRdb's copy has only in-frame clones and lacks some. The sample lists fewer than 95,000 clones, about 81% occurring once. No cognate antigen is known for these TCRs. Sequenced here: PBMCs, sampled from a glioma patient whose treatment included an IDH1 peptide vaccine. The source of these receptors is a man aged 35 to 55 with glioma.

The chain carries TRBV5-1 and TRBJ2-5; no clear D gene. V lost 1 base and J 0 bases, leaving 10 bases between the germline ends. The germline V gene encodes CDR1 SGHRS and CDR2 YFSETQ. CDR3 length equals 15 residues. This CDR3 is CASSLMVRDQETQYF. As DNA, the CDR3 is TGCGCCAGCAGCTTGATGGTCAGAGACCAAGAGACCCAGTACTTC.

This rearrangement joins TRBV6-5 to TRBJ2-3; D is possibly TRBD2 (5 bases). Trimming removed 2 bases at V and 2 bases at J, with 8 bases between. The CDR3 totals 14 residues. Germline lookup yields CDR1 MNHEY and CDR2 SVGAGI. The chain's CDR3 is CASSYDGVTDTQYF. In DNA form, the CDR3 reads TGTGCCAGCAGTTACGACGGGGTCACAGATACGCAGTATTTT.

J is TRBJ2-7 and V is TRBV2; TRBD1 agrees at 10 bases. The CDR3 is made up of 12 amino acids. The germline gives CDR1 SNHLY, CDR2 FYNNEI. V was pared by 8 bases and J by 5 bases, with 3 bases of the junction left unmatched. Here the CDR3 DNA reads TGTGCCAGCGACAGGGGGCAAGACGAGCAGTACTTC. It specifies CASDRGQDEQYF.

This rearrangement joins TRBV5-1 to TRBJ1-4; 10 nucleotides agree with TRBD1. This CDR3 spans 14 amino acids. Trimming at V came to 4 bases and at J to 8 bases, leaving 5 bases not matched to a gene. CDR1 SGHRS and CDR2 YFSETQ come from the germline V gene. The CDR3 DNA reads TGCGCCAGCAGCATCAGGACAGGGGGAGAAAAACTGTTTTTT. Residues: CASSIRTGGEKLFF.

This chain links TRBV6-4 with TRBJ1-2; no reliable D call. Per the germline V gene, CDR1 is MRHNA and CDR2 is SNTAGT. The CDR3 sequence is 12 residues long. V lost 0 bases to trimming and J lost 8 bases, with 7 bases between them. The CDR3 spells CASSDSKRGYTF. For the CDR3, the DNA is TGTGCCAGCAGTGACTCAAAGCGGGGCTACACCTTC.

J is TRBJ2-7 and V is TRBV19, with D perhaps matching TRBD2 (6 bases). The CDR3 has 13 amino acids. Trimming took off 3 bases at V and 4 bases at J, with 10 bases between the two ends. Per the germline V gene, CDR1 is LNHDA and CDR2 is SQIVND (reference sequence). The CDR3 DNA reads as TGTGCCAGTAGTATGTCGGGGGAATACGAGCAGTACTTC. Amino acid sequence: CASSMSGEYEQYF. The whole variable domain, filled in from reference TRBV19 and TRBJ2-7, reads DGGITQSPKYLFRKEGQNVTLSCEQNLNHDAMYWYRQDPGQGLRLIYYSQIVNDFQKGDIAEGYSVSREKKESFPLTVTSAQKNPTAFYLCASSMSGEYEQYFGPGTRLTVT.

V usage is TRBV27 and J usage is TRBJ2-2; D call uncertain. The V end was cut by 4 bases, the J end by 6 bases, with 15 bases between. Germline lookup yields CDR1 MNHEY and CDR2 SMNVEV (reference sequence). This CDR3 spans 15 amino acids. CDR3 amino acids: CASSSSTYGAGELFF. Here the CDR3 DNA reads TGTGCCAGCAGTTCGAGTACTTATGGTGCCGGGGAGCTGTTTTTT.

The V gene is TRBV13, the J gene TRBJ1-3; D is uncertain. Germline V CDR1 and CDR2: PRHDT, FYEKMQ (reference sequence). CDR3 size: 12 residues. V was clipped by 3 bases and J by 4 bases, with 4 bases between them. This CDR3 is CASSLGGNTIYF. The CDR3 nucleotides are TGTGCCAGCAGCTTGGGAGGAAACACCATATATTTT.

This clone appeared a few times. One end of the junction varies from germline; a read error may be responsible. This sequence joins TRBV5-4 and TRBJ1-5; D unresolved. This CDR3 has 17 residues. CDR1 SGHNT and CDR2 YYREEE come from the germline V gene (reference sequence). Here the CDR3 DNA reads TGCGCCAGCAGCCAAGAACCATGGGGTTACGGCAATCAGCCCCAGCATTTT. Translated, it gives CASSQEPWGYGNQPQHF.

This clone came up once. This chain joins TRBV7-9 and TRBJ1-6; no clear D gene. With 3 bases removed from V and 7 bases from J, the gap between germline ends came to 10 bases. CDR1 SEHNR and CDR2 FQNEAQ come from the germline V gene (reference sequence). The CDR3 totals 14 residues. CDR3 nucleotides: TGTGCCAGCAGCTTTGGATCTTCCAATTCACCCCTCCACTTT. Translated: CASSFGSSNSPLHF. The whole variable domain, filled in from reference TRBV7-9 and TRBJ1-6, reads DTGVSQNPRHKITKRGQNVTFRCDPISEHNRLYWYRQTLGQGPEFLTYFQNEAQLEKSRLLSDRFSAERPKGSFSTLEIQRTEQGDSAMYLCASSFGSSNSPLHFGNGTRLTVT.

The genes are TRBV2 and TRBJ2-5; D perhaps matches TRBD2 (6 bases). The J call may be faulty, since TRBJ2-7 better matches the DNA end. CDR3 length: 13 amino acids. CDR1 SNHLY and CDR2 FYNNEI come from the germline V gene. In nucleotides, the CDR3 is TGTGCCAGCAGTGAGCGGGGCTTCAACGAGCAGTACTTC. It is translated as CASSERGFNEQYF.

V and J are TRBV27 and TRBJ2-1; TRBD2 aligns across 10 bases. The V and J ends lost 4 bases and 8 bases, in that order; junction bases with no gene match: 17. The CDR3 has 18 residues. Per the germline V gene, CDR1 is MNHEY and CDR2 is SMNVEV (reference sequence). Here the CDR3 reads CASSSFIPLAGEIYEQFF. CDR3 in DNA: TGTGCCAGCAGTTCATTCATCCCCCTAGCGGGAGAGATCTATGAGCAGTTCTTC.

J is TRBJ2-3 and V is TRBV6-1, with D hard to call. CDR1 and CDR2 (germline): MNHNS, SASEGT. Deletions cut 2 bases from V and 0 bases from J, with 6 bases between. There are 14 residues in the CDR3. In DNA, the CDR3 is TGTGCCAGCAGTGAAACCGGGAGCACAGATACGCAGTATTTT. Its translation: CASSETGSTDTQYF.

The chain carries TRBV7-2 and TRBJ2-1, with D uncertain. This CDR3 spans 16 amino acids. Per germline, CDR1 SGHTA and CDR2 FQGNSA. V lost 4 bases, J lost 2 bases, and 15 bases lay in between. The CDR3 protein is CASSSPIRKTYNEQFF. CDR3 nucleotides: TGTGCCAGCAGCTCCCCCATTCGGAAGACCTACAATGAGCAGTTCTTC.

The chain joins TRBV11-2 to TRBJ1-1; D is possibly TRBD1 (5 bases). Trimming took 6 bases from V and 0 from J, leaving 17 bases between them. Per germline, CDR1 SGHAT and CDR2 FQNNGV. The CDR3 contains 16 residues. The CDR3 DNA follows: TGTGCCAGCAGTATCGGGGGGTGGGGAATGAACACTGAAGCTTTCTTT. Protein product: CASSIGGWGMNTEAFF.

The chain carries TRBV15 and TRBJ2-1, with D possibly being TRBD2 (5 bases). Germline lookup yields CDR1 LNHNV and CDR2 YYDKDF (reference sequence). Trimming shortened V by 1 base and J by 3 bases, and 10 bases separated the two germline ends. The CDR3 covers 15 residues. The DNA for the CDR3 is TGTGCCACCAGCAGAGTGGAGGAGGACTACAATGAGCAGTTCTTC. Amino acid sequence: CATSRVEEDYNEQFF.

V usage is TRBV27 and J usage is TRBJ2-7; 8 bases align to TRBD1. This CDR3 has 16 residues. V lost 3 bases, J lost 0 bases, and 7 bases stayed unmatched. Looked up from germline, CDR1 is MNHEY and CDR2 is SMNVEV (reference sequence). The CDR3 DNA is TGTGCCAGCAGTTTCTTGGTTACAGGGGGCTCCTACGAGCAGTACTTC. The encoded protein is CASSFLVTGGSYEQYF.

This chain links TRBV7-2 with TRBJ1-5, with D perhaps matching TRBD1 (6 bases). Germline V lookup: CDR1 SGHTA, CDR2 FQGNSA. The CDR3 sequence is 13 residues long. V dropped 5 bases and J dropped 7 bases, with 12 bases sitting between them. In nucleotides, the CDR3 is TGTGCCAGCAGCCGGGACACGGACCAGCCCCAGCATTTT. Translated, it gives CASSRDTDQPQHF. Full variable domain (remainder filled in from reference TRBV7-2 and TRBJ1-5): GAGVSQSPSNKVTEKGKDVELRCDPISGHTALYWYRQSLGQGLEFLIYFQGNSAPDKSGLPSDRFSAERTGGSVSTLTIQRTQQEDSAVYLCASSRDTDQPQHFGDGTRLSIL.

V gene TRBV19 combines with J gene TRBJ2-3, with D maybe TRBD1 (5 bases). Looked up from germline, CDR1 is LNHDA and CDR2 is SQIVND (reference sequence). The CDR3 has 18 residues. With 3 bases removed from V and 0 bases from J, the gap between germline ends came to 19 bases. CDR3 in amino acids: CASSIWQGKASSTDTQYF. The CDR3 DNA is TGTGCCAGTAGTATTTGGCAGGGAAAAGCCTCTAGCACAGATACGCAGTATTTT.